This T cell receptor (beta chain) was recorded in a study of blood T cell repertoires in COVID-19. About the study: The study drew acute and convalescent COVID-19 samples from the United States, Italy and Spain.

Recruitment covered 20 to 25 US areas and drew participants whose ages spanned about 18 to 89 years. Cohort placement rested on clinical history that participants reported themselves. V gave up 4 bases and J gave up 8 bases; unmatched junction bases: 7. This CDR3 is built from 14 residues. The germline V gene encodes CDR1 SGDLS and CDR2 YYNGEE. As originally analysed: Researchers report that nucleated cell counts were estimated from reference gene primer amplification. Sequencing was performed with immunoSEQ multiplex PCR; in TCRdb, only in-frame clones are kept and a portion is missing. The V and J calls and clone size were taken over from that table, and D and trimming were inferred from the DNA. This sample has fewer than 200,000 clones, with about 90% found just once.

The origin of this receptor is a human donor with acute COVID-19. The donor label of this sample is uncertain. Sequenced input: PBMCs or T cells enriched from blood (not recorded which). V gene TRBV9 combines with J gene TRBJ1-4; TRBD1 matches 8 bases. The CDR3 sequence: CASSPRTGIEKLFF. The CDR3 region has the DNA TGTGCCAGCAGCCCCAGGACAGGGATCGAAAAACTGTTTTTT. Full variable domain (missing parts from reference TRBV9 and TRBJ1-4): DSGVTQTPKHLITATGQRVTLRCSPRSGDLSVYWYQQSLDQGLQFLIQYYNGEERAKGNILERFSAQQFPDLHSELNLSSLELGDSALYFCASSPRTGIEKLFFGSGTQLSVL.